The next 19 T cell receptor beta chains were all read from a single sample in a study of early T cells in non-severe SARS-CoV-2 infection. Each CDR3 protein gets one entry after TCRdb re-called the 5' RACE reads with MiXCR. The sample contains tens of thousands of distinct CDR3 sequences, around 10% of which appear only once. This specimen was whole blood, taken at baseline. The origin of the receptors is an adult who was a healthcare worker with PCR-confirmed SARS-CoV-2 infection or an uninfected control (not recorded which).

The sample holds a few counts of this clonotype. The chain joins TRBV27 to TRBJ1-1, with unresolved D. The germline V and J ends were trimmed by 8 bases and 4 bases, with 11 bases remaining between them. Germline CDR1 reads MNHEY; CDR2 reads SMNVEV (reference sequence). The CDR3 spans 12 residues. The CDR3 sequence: CASRGRFTEAFF. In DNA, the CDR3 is TGTGCCAGCCGCGGTCGGTTCACTGAAGCTTTCTTT.

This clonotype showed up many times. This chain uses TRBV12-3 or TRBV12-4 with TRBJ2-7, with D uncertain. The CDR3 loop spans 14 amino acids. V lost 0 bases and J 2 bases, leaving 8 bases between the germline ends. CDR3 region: CASSLAGGPYEQYF. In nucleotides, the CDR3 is TGTGCCAGCAGTTTAGCGGGCGGACCCTACGAGCAGTACTTC.

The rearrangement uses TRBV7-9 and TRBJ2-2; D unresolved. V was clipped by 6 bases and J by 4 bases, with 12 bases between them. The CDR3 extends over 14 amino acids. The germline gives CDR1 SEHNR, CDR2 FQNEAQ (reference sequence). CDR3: CASSPPSGTGELFF. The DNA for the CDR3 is TGTGCCAGCAGTCCGCCCTCGGGCACCGGGGAGCTGTTTTTT.

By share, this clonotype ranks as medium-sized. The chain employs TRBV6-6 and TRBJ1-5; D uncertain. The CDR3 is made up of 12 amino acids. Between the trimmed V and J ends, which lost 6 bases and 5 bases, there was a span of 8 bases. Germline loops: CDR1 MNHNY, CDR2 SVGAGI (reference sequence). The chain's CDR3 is CASSPLDQPQHF. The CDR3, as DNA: TGTGCCAGCAGCCCGCTGGATCAGCCCCAGCATTTT.

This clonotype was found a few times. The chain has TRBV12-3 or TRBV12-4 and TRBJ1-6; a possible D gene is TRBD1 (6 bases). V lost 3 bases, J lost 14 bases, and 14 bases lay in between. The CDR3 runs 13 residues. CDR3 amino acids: CASSLGGPTTLHF. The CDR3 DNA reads TGTGCCAGCAGTTTGGGGGGGCCTACGACCCTCCACTTT.

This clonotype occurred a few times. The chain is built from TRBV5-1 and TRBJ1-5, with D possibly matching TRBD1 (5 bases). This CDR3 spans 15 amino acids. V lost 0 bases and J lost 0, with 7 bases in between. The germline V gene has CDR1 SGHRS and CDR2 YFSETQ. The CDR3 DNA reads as TGCGCCAGCAGCTTGGCAGGGAATAGCAATCAGCCCCAGCATTTT. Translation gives CASSLAGNSNQPQHF. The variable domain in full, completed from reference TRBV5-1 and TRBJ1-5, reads KAGVTQTPRYLIKTRGQQVTLSCSPISGHRSVSWYQQTPGQGLQFLFEYFSETQRNKGNFPGRFSGRQFSNSRSEMNVSTLELGDSALYLCASSLAGNSNQPQHFGDGTRLSIL.

The CDR3 reads CASKRQGVNEQYF. The DNA for the CDR3 is TGTGCCAGCAAGAGGCAGGGGGTAAACGAGCAGTACTTC. This chain joins TRBV28 and TRBJ2-7, with 7 nucleotides matching TRBD1. V lost 7 bases and J lost 5; bases outside the gene matches: 8. The germline CDR1 and CDR2 sequences are MDHEN and SYDVKM. The CDR3 runs to 13 residues.

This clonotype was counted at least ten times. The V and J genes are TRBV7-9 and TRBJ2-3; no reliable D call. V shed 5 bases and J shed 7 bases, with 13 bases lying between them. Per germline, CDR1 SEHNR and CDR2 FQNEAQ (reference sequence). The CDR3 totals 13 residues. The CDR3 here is CASSPEDRYTQYF. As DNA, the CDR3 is TGTGCCAGCAGCCCCGAGGACCGATATACGCAGTATTTT.

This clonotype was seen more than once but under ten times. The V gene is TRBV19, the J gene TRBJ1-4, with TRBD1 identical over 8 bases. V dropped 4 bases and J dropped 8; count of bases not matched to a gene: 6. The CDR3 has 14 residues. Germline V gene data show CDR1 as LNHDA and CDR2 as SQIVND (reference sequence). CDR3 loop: CASSTGTGGEKLFF. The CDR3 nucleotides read TGTGCCAGTAGTACTGGGACAGGCGGAGAAAAACTGTTTTTT.

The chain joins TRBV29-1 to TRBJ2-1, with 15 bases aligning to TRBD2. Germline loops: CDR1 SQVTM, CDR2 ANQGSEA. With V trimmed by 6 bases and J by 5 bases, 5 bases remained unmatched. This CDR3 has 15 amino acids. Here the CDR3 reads CSVGTSGRQNNEQFF. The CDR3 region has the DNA TGCAGCGTGGGGACTAGCGGGAGGCAAAACAATGAGCAGTTCTTC.

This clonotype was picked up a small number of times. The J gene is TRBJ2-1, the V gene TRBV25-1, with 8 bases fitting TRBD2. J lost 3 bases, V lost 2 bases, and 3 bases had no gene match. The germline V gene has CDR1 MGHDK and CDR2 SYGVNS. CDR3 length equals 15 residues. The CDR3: CASSEVLAGYNEQFF. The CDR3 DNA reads TGTGCCAGCAGTGAAGTCCTAGCGGGCTACAATGAGCAGTTCTTC.

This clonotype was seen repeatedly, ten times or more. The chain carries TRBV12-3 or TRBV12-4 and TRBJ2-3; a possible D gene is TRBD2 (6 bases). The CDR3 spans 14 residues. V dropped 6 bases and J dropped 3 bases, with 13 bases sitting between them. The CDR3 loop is CASRHRLATDTQYF. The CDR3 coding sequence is TGTGCCAGCAGGCACCGTCTAGCGACAGATACGCAGTATTTT.

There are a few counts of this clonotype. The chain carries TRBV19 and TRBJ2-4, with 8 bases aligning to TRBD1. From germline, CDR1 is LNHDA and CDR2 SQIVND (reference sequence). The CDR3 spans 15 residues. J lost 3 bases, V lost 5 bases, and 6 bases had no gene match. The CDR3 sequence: CASSSPDRVKNIQYF. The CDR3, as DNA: TGTGCCAGTAGTTCCCCGGACAGGGTCAAAAACATTCAGTACTTC.

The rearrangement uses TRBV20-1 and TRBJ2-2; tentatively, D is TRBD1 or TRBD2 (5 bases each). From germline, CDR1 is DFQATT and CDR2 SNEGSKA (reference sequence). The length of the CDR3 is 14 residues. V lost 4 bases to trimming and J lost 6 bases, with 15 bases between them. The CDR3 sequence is CSAKRTFQPGELFF. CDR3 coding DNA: TGCAGTGCTAAGCGGACATTTCAACCCGGGGAGCTGTTTTTT.

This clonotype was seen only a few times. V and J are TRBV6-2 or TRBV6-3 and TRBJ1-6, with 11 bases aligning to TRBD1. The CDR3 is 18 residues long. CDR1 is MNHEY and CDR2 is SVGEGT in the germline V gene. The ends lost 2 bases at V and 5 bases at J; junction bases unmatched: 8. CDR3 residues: CASSYNPGQGADNSPLHF. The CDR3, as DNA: TGTGCCAGCAGTTACAACCCAGGACAGGGGGCGGATAATTCACCCCTCCACTTT.

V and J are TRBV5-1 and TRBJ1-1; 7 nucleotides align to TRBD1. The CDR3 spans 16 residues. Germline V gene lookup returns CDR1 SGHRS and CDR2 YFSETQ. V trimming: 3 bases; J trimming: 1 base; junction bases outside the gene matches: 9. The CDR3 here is CASSSDRAQRNTEAFF. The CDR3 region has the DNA TGCGCCAGCAGCTCAGACAGGGCCCAGAGGAACACTGAAGCTTTCTTT.

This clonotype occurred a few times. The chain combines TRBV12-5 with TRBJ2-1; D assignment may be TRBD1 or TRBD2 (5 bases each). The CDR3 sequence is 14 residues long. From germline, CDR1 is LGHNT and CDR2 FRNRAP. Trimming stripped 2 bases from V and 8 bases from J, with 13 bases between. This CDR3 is CASGLYEGMDEQFF. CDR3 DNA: TGTGCTAGTGGTTTGTATGAGGGGATGGATGAGCAGTTCTTC.

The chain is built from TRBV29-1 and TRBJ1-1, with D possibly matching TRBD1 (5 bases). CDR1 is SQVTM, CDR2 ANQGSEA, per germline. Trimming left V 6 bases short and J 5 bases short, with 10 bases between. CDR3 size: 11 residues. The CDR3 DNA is TGCAGCGTAATCAGGGTTACTGAAGCTTTCTTT. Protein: CSVIRVTEAFF.

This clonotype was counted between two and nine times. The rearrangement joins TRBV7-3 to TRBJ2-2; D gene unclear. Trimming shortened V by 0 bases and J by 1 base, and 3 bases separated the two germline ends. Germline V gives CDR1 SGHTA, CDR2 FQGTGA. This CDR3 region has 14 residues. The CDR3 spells CASSLTRNTGELFF. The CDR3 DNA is TGTGCCAGCAGCTTAACCAGGAACACCGGGGAGCTGTTTTTT.